The 22 T cell receptor beta chains reported below all come from one sample, sequenced in a study of blood T cell repertoires in COVID-19. Data came from immunoSEQ multiplex PCR; TCRdb stores just in-frame clones and leaves some out. Of just over 300,000 clones in the sample, almost 90% are singletons; the top ten hold roughly 4.3%. Sequencing input: PBMCs or T cells enriched from blood (not recorded which). These receptors all stem from a woman between 18 and 29 years old with acute COVID-19.

This clone was detected many times. The chain is built from TRBV19 and TRBJ1-1, with 8 positions matching TRBD1. The CDR3 extends over 13 amino acids. V trimming: 6 bases; J trimming: 6 bases; junction bases outside the gene matches: 6. Germline-derived CDR1 and CDR2 are LNHDA and SQIVND (reference sequence). The CDR3 reads CASRQGAVAEAFF. The CDR3 DNA follows: TGTGCCAGTAGGCAGGGGGCCGTGGCTGAAGCTTTCTTT.

This chain links TRBV3-1 (or the pseudogene TRBV3-2) with TRBJ2-3; TRBD2 agrees at 11 bases. Germline values: CDR1 LGHDT, CDR2 YNNKEL (reference sequence). The CDR3 runs to 15 residues. V was clipped by 0 bases and J by 13 bases; unmatched bases: 9. The CDR3 DNA reads as TGTGCCAGCAGCCAAGATTTACTAGCGGGAGATGAAGAGTATTTT. Its protein is CASSQDLLAGDEEYF.

The rearrangement links TRBV24-1 to TRBJ1-1, with no clear D. The CDR3 contains 13 residues. The germline V and J ends were trimmed by 7 bases and 0 bases, with 8 bases remaining between them. Looked up from germline, CDR1 is KGHDR and CDR2 is SFDVKD. DNA for the CDR3: TGTGCCACCAGACGAGATATGAACACTGAAGCTTTCTTT. It codes for CATRRDMNTEAFF.

DNA for the CDR3: TGTGCCAGTAAGGAGGAGGGGCATCAGCCCCAGCATTTT. Amino acid sequence: CASKEEGHQPQHF. J is TRBJ1-5 and V is TRBV19; D may be TRBD1 (5 bases). Germline CDR1 LNHDA, CDR2 SQIVND (reference sequence). The CDR3 runs 13 residues. Trimming left V 7 bases short and J 5 bases short, with 12 bases between.

The chain has TRBV6-2 or TRBV6-3 and TRBJ2-2; tentative D call: TRBD1 (5 bases). Germline V gene data show CDR1 as MNHEY and CDR2 as SVGEGT. V lost 1 base and J 1 base, leaving 10 bases between the germline ends. The CDR3 has 16 amino acids. DNA for the CDR3: TGTGCCAGCAGTTACTTGGGGCTAAAGAACACCGGGGAGCTGTTTTTT. It is translated as CASSYLGLKNTGELFF.

Only a few counts were recorded for this clone. The chain is built from TRBV6-2 or TRBV6-3 and TRBJ1-5; 10 nucleotides match TRBD1. With 0 bases clipped from V and 3 bases from J, the junction kept 5 bases outside the gene matches. Germline V gene lookup returns CDR1 MNHEY and CDR2 SVGEGT. The CDR3 is 17 residues long. The CDR3 loop is CASSYSGTGVNNQPQHF. For the CDR3, the DNA is TGTGCCAGCAGTTACTCAGGGACAGGGGTCAACAATCAGCCCCAGCATTTT.

The chain has TRBV6-5 and TRBJ2-7; 8 bases match TRBD1. Germline V CDR1 and CDR2: MNHEY, SVGAGI. The trim removed 7 bases at V and 0 bases at J, leaving 5 bases unmatched. CDR3 length: 14 residues. In nucleotides, the CDR3 is TGTGCCAGCAAAGGCAGGGGGCCCTCCTACGAGCAGTACTTC. Translation gives CASKGRGPSYEQYF.

The rearrangement uses TRBV24-1 and TRBJ2-5; perhaps TRBD1 as D (6 bases). V was cut by 5 bases and J by 1 base, with 10 bases left in between. CDR3 length: 14 amino acids. Germline assignment: CDR1 KGHDR and CDR2 SFDVKD. CDR3 nucleotides: TGTGCCACCAGTGGACGACAGGCCCAAGAGACCCAGTACTTC. This encodes CATSGRQAQETQYF.

The V and J genes are TRBV29-1 and TRBJ1-5; the match to TRBD1 covers 7 bases. The ends lost 3 bases at V and 6 bases at J; junction bases unmatched: 14. CDR3 length: 16 amino acids. Germline V gives CDR1 SQVTM, CDR2 ANQGSEA. CDR3 sequence: CSVDWVTGRIGQPQHF. In nucleotides, the CDR3 is TGCAGCGTTGATTGGGTGACAGGGAGAATTGGTCAGCCCCAGCATTTT.

The J gene is TRBJ2-2, the V gene TRBV27; D is perhaps TRBD1 (6 bases). The germline V gene has CDR1 MNHEY and CDR2 SMNVEV (reference sequence). CDR3 length: 16 residues. V was cut by 2 bases and J by 4 bases, with 14 bases left in between. Here the CDR3 DNA reads TGTGCCAGCAGTTTACCCTTTGGACAGTCCACCGGGGAGCTGTTTTTT. This gives the protein CASSLPFGQSTGELFF.

The chain links TRBV6-5 to TRBJ2-2; D perhaps matches TRBD1 (5 bases). CDR3 length equals 12 residues. Germline V gives CDR1 MNHEY, CDR2 SVGAGI. V was clipped by 6 bases and J by 7 bases, with 9 bases between them. CDR3 loop: CASSQGIGELFF. In nucleotides, the CDR3 is TGTGCCAGCAGCCAGGGAATCGGGGAGCTGTTTTTT.

In this sample, this clone turned up a few times. The rearrangement joins TRBV11-1 to TRBJ1-1; tentative D call: TRBD1 (5 bases). Between the trimmed V and J ends, which lost 1 base and 4 bases, there was a span of 10 bases. The CDR3 totals 14 residues. Germline V gene sequence: CDR1 SGHAT, CDR2 FQDESV (reference sequence). CDR3 amino acids: CASSLGGWSTEAFF. The CDR3 nucleotides read TGTGCCAGCAGCTTAGGGGGCTGGAGCACTGAAGCTTTCTTT.

The gene calls are TRBV3-1 (or the pseudogene TRBV3-2) and TRBJ2-2; D remains unclear. Germline V gene data show CDR1 as LGHDT and CDR2 as YNNKEL (reference sequence). The CDR3 extends over 13 amino acids. V lost 6 bases and J 6 bases, leaving 11 bases between the germline ends. The CDR3 nucleotides read TGTGCCAGCAGACTTACAGCCCCCGGGGAGCTGTTTTTT. As protein: CASRLTAPGELFF.

The genes are TRBV4-1 and TRBJ2-3, with a possible D match to TRBD2 (6 bases). The CDR3 is made up of 17 amino acids. Trimming cost V 1 base and J 2 bases, with 16 bases left between them. The V gene's germline CDR1 is MGHRA and CDR2 YSYEKL. CDR3 protein: CASSQGGGNTPTDTQYF. The CDR3 DNA is TGCGCCAGCAGCCAAGGGGGCGGGAACACACCCACAGATACGCAGTATTTT.

The chain recombines TRBV28 with TRBJ1-1; weak D call: TRBD1 (5 bases). V shed 3 bases and J shed 10 bases, with 9 bases lying between them. This CDR3 is built from 11 residues. Germline V gene sequence: CDR1 MDHEN, CDR2 SYDVKM. The CDR3 reads CASSFARVAFF. Written as DNA, the CDR3 is TGTGCCAGCAGTTTTGCCAGGGTAGCTTTCTTT.

This chain joins TRBV7-2 and TRBJ1-1; D perhaps matches TRBD1 (5 bases). Germline values: CDR1 SGHTA, CDR2 FQGNSA. The V and J ends lost 5 bases and 3 bases respectively, with 16 bases between them. This CDR3 region has 15 residues. Here the CDR3 DNA reads TGTGCCAGCAGCCCCTGGGGGGGATCCGACACTGAAGCTTTCTTT. Translated: CASSPWGGSDTEAFF.

This chain uses TRBV19 with TRBJ2-3; 8 bases are shared with TRBD1. Germline V lookup: CDR1 LNHDA, CDR2 SQIVND (reference sequence). The CDR3 contains 16 residues. V lost 4 bases to trimming and J lost 4 bases; unmatched junction nucleotides: 10. CDR3 sequence (DNA): TGTGCCAGTAGTAGACCCAGACAGGGGAAATCAGATACGCAGTATTTT. Protein: CASSRPRQGKSDTQYF.

This chain connects TRBV28 to TRBJ2-1, with D possibly matching TRBD1 (5 bases). Germline CDR1 MDHEN, CDR2 SYDVKM. CDR3 length: 15 residues. Trimming left V 3 bases short and J 0 bases short, with 9 bases between. The DNA of the CDR3 is TGTGCCAGCAGTTTCCAGGGAAGCTCCTACAATGAGCAGTTCTTC. It codes for CASSFQGSSYNEQFF.

V is TRBV9 and J is TRBJ2-5, with 8 nucleotides matching TRBD1. This CDR3 is 17 amino acids long. Germline assignment: CDR1 SGDLS and CDR2 YYNGEE. V trimming: 7 bases; J trimming: 1 base; junction bases outside the gene matches: 15. CDR3 DNA: TGTGCCAGCTCCGAAGGGTGGACAGGGCCTTTCCAAGAGACCCAGTACTTC. It specifies CASSEGWTGPFQETQYF.

The table lists this clone with a count of one. The genes are TRBV28 and TRBJ1-2; TRBD1 matches 7 bases. CDR1 and CDR2 from the germline V gene are MDHEN and SYDVKM. Trimming took 5 bases from V and 1 from J; bases not matched to a gene: 13. This CDR3 region has 17 residues. CDR3 bases: TGTGCCAGCAGTCCTCAAGGGTCAGGGGGGATTAACTATGGCTACACCTTC. Translated: CASSPQGSGGINYGYTF.

V is TRBV27 and J is TRBJ1-1; a weak D match, TRBD1 (5 bases). Germline V gives CDR1 MNHEY, CDR2 SMNVEV (reference sequence). The CDR3 runs to 16 residues. V shed 7 bases and J shed 5 bases, with 23 bases lying between them. DNA of the CDR3: TGTGCCAGCACTCACCGCCGGGGGGGGAGAGGAACTGAAGCTTTCTTT. Translating gives CASTHRRGGRGTEAFF.

V and J are TRBV6-4 and TRBJ2-1; TRBD1 matches at 7 bases. This CDR3 is 15 amino acids long. After removal of 6 bases from V and 6 bases from J, the junction contained 11 bases not matched to a gene. CDR1 and CDR2 from the germline V gene are MRHNA and SNTAGT. The CDR3 region is CASRVDKGAFNEQFF. For the CDR3, the DNA is TGTGCCAGCAGGGTCGATAAGGGGGCCTTCAATGAGCAGTTCTTC.